The 18 T cell receptor beta chains given below trace back to one sample, sequenced in a study of T cells in localized non-small cell lung cancer. Generated by immunoSEQ multiplex PCR, the TCRdb table keeps only in-frame clones and is missing some. The sample has tens of thousands of clones, approximately 88% seen once. The sequencing used peripheral blood, collected before any cancer treatment. These receptor sequences come from a male donor aged 60 or older with stage I lung adenocarcinoma.

The chain has TRBV5-6 and TRBJ1-2, with D perhaps TRBD1 (5 bases). V lost 0 bases and J lost 6, with 9 bases in between. Per the germline V gene, CDR1 is SGHDT and CDR2 is YYEEEE. This CDR3 has 13 residues. The CDR3 reads CASSLAGLDGYTF. The CDR3 nucleotides are TGTGCCAGCAGCTTGGCGGGACTTGATGGCTACACCTTC.

The CDR3 nucleotides read TGTGCCAGCAGCTTAGATTCAGCGGATGAGCAGTTCTTC. Translating it yields CASSLDSADEQFF. The J gene is TRBJ2-1, the V gene TRBV11-3, with D tentatively TRBD2 (5 bases). Germline V gene lookup returns CDR1 SGHNT and CDR2 YENEEA. The V and J ends lost 0 bases and 8 bases respectively, with 8 bases between them. This CDR3 comprises 13 residues.

The chain has TRBV28 and TRBJ2-7, with D perhaps TRBD2 (6 bases). Between the trimmed V and J ends, which lost 5 bases and 0 bases, there was a span of 14 bases. Germline loops: CDR1 MDHEN, CDR2 SYDVKM. This CDR3 spans 15 amino acids. CDR3 amino acids: CASSPGLVSSYEQYF. The DNA for the CDR3 is TGTGCCAGCAGTCCGGGACTTGTAAGCTCCTACGAGCAGTACTTC.

The chain uses TRBV5-4 and TRBJ2-3; 8 bases are a match to TRBD2. The CDR3 spans 16 residues. Germline CDR1 is SGHNT and CDR2 is YYREEE (reference sequence). The V segment lost 5 bases and the J segment 3 bases; nucleotides outside the gene matches: 11. The DNA of the CDR3 is TGTGCCAGCAGTACTAACGGACTAGCTTTTACAGATACGCAGTATTTT. Translated, it gives CASSTNGLAFTDTQYF.

The genes are TRBV7-6 and TRBJ2-5, with D uncertain. The length of the CDR3 is 13 residues. The V gene's germline CDR1 is SGHVS and CDR2 FNYEAQ. Trimming took 2 bases from V and 4 from J, leaving 8 bases between them. CDR3 sequence reads: CASSLLIRETQYF. Here the CDR3 DNA reads TGTGCCAGCAGCTTATTGATTCGAGAGACCCAGTACTTC.

This sequence joins TRBV5-6 and TRBJ2-1, with a possible D match to TRBD2 (5 bases). CDR1 is SGHDT, CDR2 YYEEEE, per germline. CDR3 size: 13 residues. Trimming took 0 bases from V and 5 from J, leaving 6 bases between them. The CDR3 DNA reads TGTGCCAGCAGCTTGGGGGGAGACAATGAGCAGTTCTTC. It yields the protein CASSLGGDNEQFF.

The chain recombines TRBV7-2 with TRBJ2-7; 13 bases map to TRBD2. J gave up 6 bases and V 5 bases, and 7 bases lay outside the gene matches. In germline, CDR1 is SGHTA, CDR2 FQGNSA. The CDR3 length is 15 residues. CDR3 DNA: TGTGCCAGCAGCGTCACACTAGCGGGAGGGGGCGAGCAGTACTTC. Residues: CASSVTLAGGGEQYF.

The chain employs TRBV25-1 and TRBJ1-2; weak D call: TRBD1 (5 bases). Germline CDR1 reads MGHDK; CDR2 reads SYGVNS. The CDR3 runs to 10 residues. With 6 bases removed from V and 8 bases from J, the gap between germline ends came to 7 bases. Here the CDR3 DNA reads TGTGCCAGCAGCAGGGACGGCTACACCTTC. This gives the protein CASSRDGYTF.

The J gene is TRBJ1-2, the V gene TRBV28, with unresolved D. Trimming cost V 5 bases and J 0 bases, with 13 bases left between them. Germline CDR1 is MDHEN and CDR2 is SYDVKM. This CDR3 contains 15 residues. The CDR3 loop is CASSGDKGSNYGYTF. CDR3 bases: TGTGCCAGCAGTGGTGATAAGGGTTCTAACTATGGCTACACCTTC.

The V and J genes are TRBV28 and TRBJ1-2; 8 bases match TRBD1. The CDR3 runs to 13 residues. J gave up 2 bases and V 6 bases, and 2 bases lay outside the gene matches. CDR1 MDHEN and CDR2 SYDVKM come from the germline V gene. Here the CDR3 reads CASRRQGNYGYTF. Here the CDR3 DNA reads TGTGCCAGCAGGCGACAGGGGAACTATGGCTACACCTTC.

This clone appeared a single time. V is TRBV6-5 and J is TRBJ1-5, with D unclear. Trimming shortened V by 0 bases and J by 2 bases, and 11 bases separated the two germline ends. CDR1 and CDR2 (germline): MNHEY, SVGAGI. The CDR3 is made up of 16 amino acids. As DNA, the CDR3 is TGTGCCAGCAGTTACTCAGGAACCGGGGGCAATCAGCCCCAGCATTTT. As protein: CASSYSGTGGNQPQHF.

The chain employs TRBV14 and TRBJ1-2; D may be TRBD1 (5 bases). Germline V gene lookup returns CDR1 SGHDN and CDR2 FVKESK. Trimming cost V 0 bases and J 1 base, with 9 bases left between them. This CDR3 spans 15 amino acids. In DNA form, the CDR3 reads TGTGCCAGCAGCCAAGAAGACAGAATTAACTATGGCTACACCTTC. As protein: CASSQEDRINYGYTF. The whole variable domain, filled in from reference TRBV14 and TRBJ1-2, reads EAGVTQFPSHSVIEKGQTVTLRCDPISGHDNLYWYRRVMGKEIKFLLHFVKESKQDESGMPNNRFLAERTGGTYSTLKVQPAELEDSGVYFCASSQEDRINYGYTFGSGTRLTVV.

The chain couples TRBV5-1 to TRBJ2-7; a weak D match, TRBD1 (5 bases). The V gene's germline CDR1 is SGHRS and CDR2 YFSETQ. This CDR3 contains 14 residues. The V and J ends lost 2 bases and 0 bases respectively, with 9 bases between them. The DNA of the CDR3 is TGCGCCAGCAGCTTCGACAGCCGCTCCTACGAGCAGTACTTC. This sequence encodes CASSFDSRSYEQYF.

The V and J genes are TRBV9 and TRBJ1-1; 8 nucleotides agree with TRBD1. The V segment lost 4 bases and the J segment 0 bases; nucleotides outside the gene matches: 5. CDR3 length: 15 amino acids. Germline CDR1 SGDLS, CDR2 YYNGEE. Here the CDR3 DNA reads TGTGCCAGCAGCTTCCGACAGGGGATGAACACTGAAGCTTTCTTT. Its protein is CASSFRQGMNTEAFF.

This chain connects TRBV19 to TRBJ2-7; the D gene is possibly TRBD1 (6 bases). The CDR3 is made up of 13 amino acids. The germline V gene has CDR1 LNHDA and CDR2 SQIVND (reference sequence). V shed 6 bases and J shed 5 bases, with 14 bases lying between them. The CDR3 loop reads CASSLSGTNEQYF. CDR3 DNA sequence: TGTGCCAGTAGCCTGTCCGGGACAAACGAGCAGTACTTC.

The rearrangement joins TRBV7-2 to TRBJ1-2, with a weak D call TRBD1 (5 bases). The germline V and J ends were trimmed by 4 bases and 3 bases, with 12 bases remaining between them. Germline-derived CDR1 and CDR2 are SGHTA and FQGNSA. CDR3 size: 14 residues. The CDR3 DNA reads as TGTGCCAGCAGCTCATTGGGGGGGGACTATGGCTACACCTTC. Translated: CASSSLGGDYGYTF. The variable domain in full, completed from reference TRBV7-2 and TRBJ1-2, reads GAGVSQSPSNKVTEKGKDVELRCDPISGHTALYWYRQSLGQGLEFLIYFQGNSAPDKSGLPSDRFSAERTGGSVSTLTIQRTQQEDSAVYLCASSSLGGDYGYTFGSGTRLTVV.

J is TRBJ2-3 and V is TRBV7-2; D may correspond to TRBD1 or TRBD2 (5 bases each). The CDR3 totals 15 residues. The ends were cut back, 4 bases at V and 4 bases at J, with 15 bases in the middle. Per germline, CDR1 SGHTA and CDR2 FQGNSA. CDR3 sequence (DNA): TGTGCCAGCAGCTCCATGTGGGGGAGCCCAGATACGCAGTATTTT. It yields the protein CASSSMWGSPDTQYF.

The V gene is TRBV5-6, the J gene TRBJ2-7; 10 nucleotides match TRBD1. Germline V CDR1 and CDR2: SGHDT, YYEEEE. The ends lost 5 bases at V and 5 bases at J; junction bases unmatched: 4. CDR3 length equals 13 residues. CDR3 coding DNA: TGTGCCAGCAGAAGACAGGGGGCGAACGAGCAGTACTTC. It is translated as CASRRQGANEQYF. Based on the CDR3 plus reference TRBV5-6 and TRBJ2-7, the full variable domain is DAGVTQSPTHLIKTRGQQVTLRCSPKSGHDTVSWYQQALGQGPQFIFQYYEEEERQRGNFPDRFSGHQFPNYSSELNVNALLLGDSALYLCASRRQGANEQYFGPGTRLTVT.